This TCR beta chain was found in a study of beta chain features in type 1 diabetes (dated by TCRdb to 2016 to 2018). Study-level background: Patients and healthy donors did not differ in mean age, gender distribution, total cell number or subset yield. A total of approximately 100,000,000 sorted cells were examined across all samples, and the number of cells per subset was strongly correlated with RNA yield. The study compared the TCRB repertoires of sorted circulating CD4+ T cell subsets in recently diagnosed type 1 diabetes patients with those in matched healthy donors. Whereas all 30 or so donors provided naive and central memory subsets, regulatory and stem cell-like memory subsets were isolated from just 8 patients and roughly 8 healthy donors. On the study overall, not on this receptor specifically: Naive, central memory and regulatory TCRB repertoires appeared to be more alike among patients than among healthy donors. Shorter templates might have been favored by PCR, but patient and control samples were amplified and corrected together, so both groups would have been affected equally by any skew. At VDJ recombination sites, patients with type 1 diabetes made fewer insertions and deleted more nucleotides, a pattern implying thymic rearrangement abnormalities. HLA sub-analyses involved small numbers of individuals, so any influence of HLA type on TCRB rearrangement remained unresolved. In all four CD4+ subsets, TCRB CDR3 length was moderately but significantly shorter in type 1 diabetes patients. Because cDNA was sequenced instead of genomic DNA, activated cells with high expression could be over-represented, although the groups did not differ in activation or CD3 levels.

From each donor, a single peripheral blood sample of about 110 mL on average was drawn into heparinised tubes. A BD FACSAria II and a panel including CD45RO, CCR7, CD25, CD127, CD95 and CD27 were used to sort naive, central memory, regulatory and stem cell-like memory CD4+ T cells. Every sorted population had a purity above 95%. Right away, PBMCs were isolated by Lymphoprep density gradient centrifugation and were stained directly, with no culture step. So that batch effects would be minimized, each experiment stained and sorted samples in pairs, pairing one healthy donor with one patient. CDR1 and CDR2 are drawn from the germline V gene (reference sequence): MNHNY, SVGAGI. The CDR3 spans 15 residues, from the cysteine through the phenylalanine. Solely the CDR3 DNA is kept, with 45 bases framed from the first base. V drops 9 bases and J drops 1 base, leaving 13 bases in between. As for this clone: The antigen it binds to is not known. The input lacks base qualities; no much larger clone sits a single base away.

All of the isolated RNA was reverse transcribed with the High Capacity cDNA Reverse Transcription Kit, so expressed TCRB transcripts were sequenced. Naive, central memory and regulatory T cell samples underwent deep immunoSEQ sequencing, averaging roughly 3.3 million total reads per sample. Sorted cells were lysed in RLT buffer, and RNA was extracted using DNase-treated RNeasy Micro or Mini kits according to cell number. To prevent cross-contamination, each cell subset was processed individually, whereas patient and healthy donor samples were processed jointly. Using the immunoSEQ multiplex PCR, TCRB sequences were amplified from cDNA into 87-bp fragments spanning the CDR3 region. The amplicons were sequenced using the Illumina HiSeq platform. Concerning the study's data processing: PCR bias was computationally corrected using synthetic template baselines, reads within Hamming distance 2 were collapsed, and singletons that could not be merged were discarded. Reads were aligned against IMGT to assign V, D and J genes, CDR3 length and insertions or deletions at six rearrangement sites. Within each subset, clonotype counts were normalized to sorted cell number, and only after that were true diversity and Gini coefficients computed with the tcR R package. The overlap coefficient, calculated on TCRB nucleotide sequences, was used to quantify repertoire sharing. The table was pulled from immuneACCESS by TCRdb, which kept in-frame rearrangements only. Such tables lose some clones; where checked, under half of the loss comes from unresolved V genes, and the rest has no known cause. Clone size and the V and J calls come from that table; the DNA yielded D and trimming. In this sample the table shows under 150,000 clones, 17% of which occur a single time. 2.6% of the sample is in the top ten clones.

The origin of this receptor is a man aged 18 to 29 with type 1 diabetes. In this chain, TRBV6-6 is recombined with TRBJ2-6; no D gene can be assigned with confidence. The material sequenced was central memory CD4+ T cells from blood. CDR3 loop: CASWVEGSGANVLTF. The nucleotide sequence is TGTGCCAGTTGGGTTGAAGGGTCTGGGGCCAACGTCCTGACTTTC.